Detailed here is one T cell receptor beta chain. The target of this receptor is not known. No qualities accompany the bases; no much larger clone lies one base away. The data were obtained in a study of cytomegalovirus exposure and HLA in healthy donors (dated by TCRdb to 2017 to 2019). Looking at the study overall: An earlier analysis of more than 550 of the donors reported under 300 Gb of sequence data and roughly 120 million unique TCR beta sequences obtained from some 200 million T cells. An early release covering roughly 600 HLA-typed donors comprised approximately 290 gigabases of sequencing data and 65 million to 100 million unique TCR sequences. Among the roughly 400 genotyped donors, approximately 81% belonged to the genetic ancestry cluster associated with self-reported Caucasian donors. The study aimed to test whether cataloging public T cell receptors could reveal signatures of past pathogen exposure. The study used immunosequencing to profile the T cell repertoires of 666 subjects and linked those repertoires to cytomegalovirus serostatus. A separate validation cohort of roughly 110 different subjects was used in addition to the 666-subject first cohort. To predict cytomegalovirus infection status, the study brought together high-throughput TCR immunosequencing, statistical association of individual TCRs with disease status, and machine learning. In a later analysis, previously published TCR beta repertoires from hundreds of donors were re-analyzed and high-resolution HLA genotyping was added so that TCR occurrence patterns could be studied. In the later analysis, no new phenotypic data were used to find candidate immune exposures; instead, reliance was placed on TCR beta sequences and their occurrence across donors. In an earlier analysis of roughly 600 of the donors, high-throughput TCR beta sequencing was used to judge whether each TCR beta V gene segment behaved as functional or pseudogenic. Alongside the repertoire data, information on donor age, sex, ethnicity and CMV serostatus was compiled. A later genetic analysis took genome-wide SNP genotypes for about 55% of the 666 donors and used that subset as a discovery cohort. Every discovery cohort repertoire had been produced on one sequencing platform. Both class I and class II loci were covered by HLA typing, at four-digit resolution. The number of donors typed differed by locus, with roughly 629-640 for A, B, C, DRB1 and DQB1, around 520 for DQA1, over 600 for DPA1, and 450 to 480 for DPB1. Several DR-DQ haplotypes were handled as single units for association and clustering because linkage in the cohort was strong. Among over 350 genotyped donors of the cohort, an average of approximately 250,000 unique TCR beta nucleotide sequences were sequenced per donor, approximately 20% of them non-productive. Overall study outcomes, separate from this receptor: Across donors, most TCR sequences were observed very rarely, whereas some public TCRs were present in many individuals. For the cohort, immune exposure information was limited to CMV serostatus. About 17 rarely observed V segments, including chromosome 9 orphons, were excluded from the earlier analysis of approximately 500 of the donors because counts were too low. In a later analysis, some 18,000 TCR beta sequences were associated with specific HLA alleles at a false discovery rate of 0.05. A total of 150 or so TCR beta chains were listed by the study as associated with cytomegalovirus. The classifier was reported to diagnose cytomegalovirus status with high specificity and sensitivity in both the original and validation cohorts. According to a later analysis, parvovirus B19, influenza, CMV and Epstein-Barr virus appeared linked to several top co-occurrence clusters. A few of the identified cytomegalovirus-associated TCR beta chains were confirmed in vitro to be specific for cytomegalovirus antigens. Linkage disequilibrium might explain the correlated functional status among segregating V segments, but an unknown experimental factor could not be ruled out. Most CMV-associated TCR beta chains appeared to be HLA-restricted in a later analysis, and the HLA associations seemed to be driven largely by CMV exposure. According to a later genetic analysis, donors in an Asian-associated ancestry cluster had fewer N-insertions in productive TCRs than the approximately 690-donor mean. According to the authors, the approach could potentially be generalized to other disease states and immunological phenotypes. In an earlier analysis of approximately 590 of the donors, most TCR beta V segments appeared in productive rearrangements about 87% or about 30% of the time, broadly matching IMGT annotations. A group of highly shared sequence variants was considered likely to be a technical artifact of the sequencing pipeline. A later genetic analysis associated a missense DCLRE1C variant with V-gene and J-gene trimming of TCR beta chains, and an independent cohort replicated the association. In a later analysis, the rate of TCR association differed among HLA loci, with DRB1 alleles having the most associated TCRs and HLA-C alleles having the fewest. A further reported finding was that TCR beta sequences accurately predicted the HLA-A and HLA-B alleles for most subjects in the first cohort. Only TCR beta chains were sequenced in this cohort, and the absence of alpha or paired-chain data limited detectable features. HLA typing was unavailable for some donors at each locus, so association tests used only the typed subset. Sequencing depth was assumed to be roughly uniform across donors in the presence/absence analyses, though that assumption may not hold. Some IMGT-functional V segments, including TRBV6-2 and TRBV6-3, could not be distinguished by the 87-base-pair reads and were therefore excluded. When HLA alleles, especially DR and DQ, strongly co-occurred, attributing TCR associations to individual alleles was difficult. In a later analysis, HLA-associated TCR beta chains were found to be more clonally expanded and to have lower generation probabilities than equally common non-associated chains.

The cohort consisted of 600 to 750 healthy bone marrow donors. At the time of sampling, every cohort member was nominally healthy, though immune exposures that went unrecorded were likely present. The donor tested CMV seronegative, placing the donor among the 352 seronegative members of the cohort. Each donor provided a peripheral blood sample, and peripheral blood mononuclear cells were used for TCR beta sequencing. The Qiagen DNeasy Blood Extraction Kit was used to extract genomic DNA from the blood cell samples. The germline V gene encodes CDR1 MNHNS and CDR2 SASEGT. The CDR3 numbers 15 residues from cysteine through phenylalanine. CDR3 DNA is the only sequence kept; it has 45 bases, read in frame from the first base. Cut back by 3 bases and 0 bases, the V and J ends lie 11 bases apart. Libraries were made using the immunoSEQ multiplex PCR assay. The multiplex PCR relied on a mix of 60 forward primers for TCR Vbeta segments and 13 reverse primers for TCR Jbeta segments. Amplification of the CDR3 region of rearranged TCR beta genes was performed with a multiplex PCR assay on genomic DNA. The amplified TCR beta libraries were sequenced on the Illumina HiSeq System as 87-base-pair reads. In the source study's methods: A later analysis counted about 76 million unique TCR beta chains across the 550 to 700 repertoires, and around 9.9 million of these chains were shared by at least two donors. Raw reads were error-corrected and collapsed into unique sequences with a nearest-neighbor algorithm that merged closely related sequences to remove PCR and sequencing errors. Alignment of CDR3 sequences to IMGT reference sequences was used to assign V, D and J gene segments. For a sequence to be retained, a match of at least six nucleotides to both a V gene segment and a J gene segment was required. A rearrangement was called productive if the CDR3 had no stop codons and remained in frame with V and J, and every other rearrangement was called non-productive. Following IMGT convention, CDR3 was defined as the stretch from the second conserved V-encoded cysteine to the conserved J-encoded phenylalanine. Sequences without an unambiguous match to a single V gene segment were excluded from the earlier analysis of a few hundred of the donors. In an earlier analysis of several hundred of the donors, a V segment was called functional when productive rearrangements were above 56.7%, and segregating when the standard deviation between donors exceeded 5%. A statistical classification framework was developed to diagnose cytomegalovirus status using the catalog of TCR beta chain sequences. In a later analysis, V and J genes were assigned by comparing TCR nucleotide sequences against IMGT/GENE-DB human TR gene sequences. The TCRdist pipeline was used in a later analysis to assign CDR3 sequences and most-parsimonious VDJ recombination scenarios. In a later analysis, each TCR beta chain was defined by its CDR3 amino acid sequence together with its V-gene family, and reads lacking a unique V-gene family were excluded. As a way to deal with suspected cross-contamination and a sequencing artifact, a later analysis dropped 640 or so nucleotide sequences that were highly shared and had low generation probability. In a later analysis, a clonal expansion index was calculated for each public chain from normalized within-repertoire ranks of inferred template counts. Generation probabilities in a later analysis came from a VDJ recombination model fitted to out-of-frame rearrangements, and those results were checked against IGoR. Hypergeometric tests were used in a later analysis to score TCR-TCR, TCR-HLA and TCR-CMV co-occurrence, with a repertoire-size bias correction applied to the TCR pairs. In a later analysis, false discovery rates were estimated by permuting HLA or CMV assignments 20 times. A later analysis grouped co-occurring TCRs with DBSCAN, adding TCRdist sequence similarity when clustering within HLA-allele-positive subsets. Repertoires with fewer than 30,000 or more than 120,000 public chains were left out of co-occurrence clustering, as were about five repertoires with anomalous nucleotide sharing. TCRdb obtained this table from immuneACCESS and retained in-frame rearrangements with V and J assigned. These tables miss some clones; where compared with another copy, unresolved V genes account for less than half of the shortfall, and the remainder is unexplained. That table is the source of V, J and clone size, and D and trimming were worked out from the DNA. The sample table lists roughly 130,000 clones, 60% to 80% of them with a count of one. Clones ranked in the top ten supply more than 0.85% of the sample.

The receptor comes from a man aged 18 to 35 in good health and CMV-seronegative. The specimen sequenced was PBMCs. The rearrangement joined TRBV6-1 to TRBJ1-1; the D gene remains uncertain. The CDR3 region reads CASSEYNALNTEAFF. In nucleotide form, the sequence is TGTGCCAGCAGTGAGTACAACGCACTGAACACTGAAGCTTTCTTT.